The count of the clone carrying this T cell receptor (beta chain) is one. The germline gives CDR1 SGHAT, CDR2 FQNNGV. The CDR3 contains 13 residues. V gave up 6 bases and J gave up 4 bases, with 10 bases separating them. The sample belongs to a study of blood T cell repertoires in COVID-19. As for the study in general: From T cells, B-cell-depleted T cells, or PBMCs came the material, which was cDNA or gDNA.

Authors' data handling: Amplification with reference gene primers provided the estimates of nucleated cell counts. Clones were read by immunoSEQ multiplex PCR, and TCRdb kept only the in-frame ones, dropping some. D and trimming were read from the DNA, whereas the V and J calls and clone size are those reported in that table. This sample has 55,000 to 85,000 clones, with approximately 83% found just once. This chain uses TRBV11-2 with TRBJ2-1; maybe TRBD2 (7 bases). The sample taken for sequencing was peripheral blood. This clonotype was obtained from a human donor in a cohort sampled during active COVID-19. The CDR3 sequence: CASRGGAYNEQFF. DNA for the CDR3: TGTGCCAGCAGGGGGGGGGCGTACAATGAGCAGTTCTTC.